The 25 T cell receptor beta chains below were found in one sample sequenced in a study of blood T cell repertoires in COVID-19. Clones were sequenced by immunoSEQ multiplex PCR, and TCRdb holds only the in-frame ones, with some missing. This sample has over 40,000 clones; 80% to 85% occur once, and the top ten carry less than 8%. Sequenced sample: peripheral blood. The receptor source for this set is a man aged 60 to 69 with active COVID-19.

The chain uses TRBV24-1 and TRBJ2-1; 12 bases match TRBD2. The CDR3 is 17 residues long. J was trimmed by 6 bases and V by 6 bases; bases with no gene match: 11. Germline loops: CDR1 KGHDR, CDR2 SFDVKD. The CDR3 region is CATSRASGRASVNEQFF. DNA of the CDR3: TGTGCCACCAGTCGGGCTAGCGGGAGGGCCAGTGTCAATGAGCAGTTCTTC.

V is TRBV7-6 and J is TRBJ2-5; 10 bases fit TRBD1. From germline, CDR1 is SGHVS and CDR2 FNYEAQ. Unmatched junction bases numbered 10, after V lost 5 bases and J lost 1 base. The CDR3 consists of 17 residues. The CDR3 DNA is TGTGCCAGCAGCCAATCTGGACAGGGGGTTCTCCAAGAGACCCAGTACTTC. Protein sequence: CASSQSGQGVLQETQYF.

The chain links TRBV6-5 to TRBJ2-7; TRBD2 matches at 8 bases. The CDR3 has 13 amino acids. From germline, CDR1 is MNHEY and CDR2 SVGAGI. V shed 4 bases, J shed 3 bases, and the junction held 2 bases outside the gene matches. CDR3: CASSSAGGYEQYF. As DNA, the CDR3 is TGTGCCAGCAGTTCCGCGGGGGGCTACGAGCAGTACTTC.

The rearrangement uses TRBV5-1 and TRBJ1-6; D is possibly TRBD1 (6 bases). The CDR3 is 14 amino acids. Germline assignment: CDR1 SGHRS and CDR2 YFSETQ. V gave up 6 bases and J gave up 8 bases, with 15 bases separating them. The CDR3 reads CASNSGVQHSPLHF. In DNA, the CDR3 is TGCGCCAGCAATTCAGGGGTCCAACATTCACCCCTCCACTTT. The complete variable domain, with remaining parts taken from reference TRBV5-1 and TRBJ1-6, reads KAGVTQTPRYLIKTRGQQVTLSCSPISGHRSVSWYQQTPGQGLQFLFEYFSETQRNKGNFPGRFSGRQFSNSRSEMNVSTLELGDSALYLCASNSGVQHSPLHFGNGTRLTVT.

The chain links TRBV9 to TRBJ2-3, with D perhaps TRBD1 (6 bases). Trimming left V 3 bases short and J 2 bases short, with 13 bases between. The CDR3 sequence is 15 residues long. Germline CDR1 is SGDLS and CDR2 is YYNGEE. In nucleotides, the CDR3 is TGTGCCAGCAGCGCAGGGGTTACCAACACAGATACGCAGTATTTT. It translates to CASSAGVTNTDTQYF.

This chain joins TRBV29-1 and TRBJ1-1; D remains unclear. V was shortened by 1 base and J by 3 bases, with 6 bases between the two germline ends. Germline assignment: CDR1 SQVTM and CDR2 ANQGSEA. The CDR3 loop spans 12 amino acids. In nucleotides, the CDR3 is TGCAGCGTTGAAGGTCAGTACACTGAAGCTTTCTTT. Translating gives CSVEGQYTEAFF. The full variable domain, completed using reference TRBV29-1 and TRBJ1-1, is SAVISQKPSRDICQRGTSLTIQCQVDSQVTMMFWYRQQPGQSLTLIATANQGSEATYESGFVIDKFPISRPNLTFSTLTVSNMSPEDSSIYLCSVEGQYTEAFFGQGTRLTVV.

Here the CDR3 reads CAISESGGSQPDTQYF. In nucleotides, the CDR3 is TGTGCCATCAGTGAGTCTGGCGGGAGTCAGCCAGATACGCAGTATTTT. V usage is TRBV10-3 and J usage is TRBJ2-3, with TRBD2 identical over 7 bases. The CDR3 loop spans 16 amino acids. Germline V CDR1 and CDR2: ENHRY, SYGVKD. The ends lost 0 bases at V and 4 bases at J; junction bases unmatched: 7.

This clone was seen only once. This sequence joins TRBV29-1 and TRBJ1-2; D uncertain. CDR3 size: 14 residues. Deletions cut 1 base from V and 3 bases from J, with 12 bases between. The V gene's germline CDR1 is SQVTM and CDR2 ANQGSEA. The CDR3 here is CSVEGRVGDYGYTF. In DNA form, the CDR3 reads TGCAGCGTTGAAGGGAGGGTGGGTGACTATGGCTACACCTTC. Filled out from reference TRBV29-1 and TRBJ1-2, the complete variable domain reads SAVISQKPSRDICQRGTSLTIQCQVDSQVTMMFWYRQQPGQSLTLIATANQGSEATYESGFVIDKFPISRPNLTFSTLTVSNMSPEDSSIYLCSVEGRVGDYGYTFGSGTRLTVV.

The J gene is TRBJ2-5, the V gene TRBV19, with D hard to call. Deletions cut 2 bases from V and 3 bases from J, with 4 bases between. The CDR3 length is 12 residues. The germline gives CDR1 LNHDA, CDR2 SQIVND (reference sequence). The CDR3 spells CASSIPEETQYF. As DNA, the CDR3 is TGTGCCAGTAGTATACCAGAAGAGACCCAGTACTTC.

The genes are TRBV7-8 and TRBJ1-5; TRBD1 matches 7 bases. The CDR3 extends over 15 amino acids. Looked up from germline, CDR1 is SGHVS and CDR2 is FQNEAQ. V gave up 7 bases and J gave up 5 bases; unmatched junction bases: 11. CDR3 nucleotide sequence: TGTGCCAGCACCCCCCTTACAGGGGAATATCAGCCCCAGCATTTT. The encoded protein is CASTPLTGEYQPQHF.

The rearrangement uses TRBV4-1 and TRBJ2-7; possible D gene TRBD2, 5 bases. Germline V gene sequence: CDR1 MGHRA, CDR2 YSYEKL. The V end lost 0 bases, the J end lost 4 bases, and 10 bases lay between the germline ends. The CDR3 spans 14 residues. The CDR3 reads CASSQDSVEYEQYF. The CDR3 DNA reads TGCGCCAGCAGCCAAGATAGCGTCGAATACGAGCAGTACTTC.

The gene calls are TRBV9 and TRBJ1-5; no definite D call. The germline V gene encodes CDR1 SGDLS and CDR2 YYNGEE. V lost 2 bases, J lost 3 bases, and 12 bases lay in between. There are 15 residues in the CDR3. Here the CDR3 reads CASSVSGLPNQPQHF. The CDR3 nucleotides are TGTGCCAGCAGCGTTTCAGGACTCCCCAATCAGCCCCAGCATTTT. The whole variable domain, filled in from reference TRBV9 and TRBJ1-5, reads DSGVTQTPKHLITATGQRVTLRCSPRSGDLSVYWYQQSLDQGLQFLIQYYNGEERAKGNILERFSAQQFPDLHSELNLSSLELGDSALYFCASSVSGLPNQPQHFGDGTRLSIL.

This rearrangement joins TRBV14 to TRBJ1-6, with D tentatively TRBD1 (5 bases). The V end lost 0 bases, the J end lost 7 bases, and 16 bases lay between the germline ends. The CDR3 is 17 amino acids. Germline V lookup: CDR1 SGHDN, CDR2 FVKESK. The DNA of the CDR3 is TGTGCCAGCAGCCAAGATAAGTTGACAGTGGGGAATTCACCCCTCCACTTT. It encodes CASSQDKLTVGNSPLHF. The full variable domain, with the rest looked up from reference TRBV14 and TRBJ1-6, is EAGVTQFPSHSVIEKGQTVTLRCDPISGHDNLYWYRRVMGKEIKFLLHFVKESKQDESGMPNNRFLAERTGGTYSTLKVQPAELEDSGVYFCASSQDKLTVGNSPLHFGNGTRLTVT.

This sequence joins TRBV27 and TRBJ2-7; perhaps TRBD2 as D (5 bases). Per germline, CDR1 MNHEY and CDR2 SMNVEV (reference sequence). This CDR3 is built from 16 residues. V gave up 5 bases and J gave up 1 base, with 18 bases separating them. CDR3 residues: CASSPSSGGRSYEQYF. The CDR3 nucleotides are TGTGCCAGCAGTCCCTCCTCAGGAGGTAGATCCTACGAGCAGTACTTC.

The V gene is TRBV2, the J gene TRBJ2-7; D gene uncertain. The CDR3 consists of 14 residues. V was cut by 3 bases and J by 0 bases, with 9 bases left in between. CDR1 is SNHLY and CDR2 is FYNNEI in the germline V gene. CDR3 in DNA: TGTGCCAGCAGTGATGCTAGAGGCTCCTACGAGCAGTACTTC. Translating it yields CASSDARGSYEQYF.

The chain combines TRBV7-6 with TRBJ2-1; a weak D match, TRBD2 (6 bases). This CDR3 contains 16 residues. Between the trimmed V and J ends, which lost 3 bases and 0 bases, there was a span of 12 bases. Germline CDR1 is SGHVS and CDR2 is FNYEAQ. The chain's CDR3 is CASSLDIGSSYNEQFF. The CDR3 DNA reads TGTGCCAGCAGCTTGGACATCGGGAGCTCCTACAATGAGCAGTTCTTC.

The V and J genes are TRBV15 and TRBJ1-5; D is unresolved. This CDR3 comprises 14 residues. Germline V gives CDR1 LNHNV, CDR2 YYDKDF (reference sequence). Trimming shortened V by 5 bases and J by 0 bases, and 8 bases separated the two germline ends. CDR3 nucleotides: TGTGCCACCAGCGAGTTTTATAGCAATCAGCCCCAGCATTTT. Protein product: CATSEFYSNQPQHF. Full variable domain (outside the CDR3, taken from reference TRBV15 and TRBJ1-5): DAMVIQNPRYQVTQFGKPVTLSCSQTLNHNVMYWYQQKSSQAPKLLFHYYDKDFNNEADTPDNFQSRRPNTSFCFLDIRSPGLGDTAMYLCATSEFYSNQPQHFGDGTRLSIL.

This clone was detected a few times. The chain carries TRBV3-1 (or the pseudogene TRBV3-2) and TRBJ1-2, with 12 bases identical to TRBD1. V dropped 5 bases and J dropped 4; count of bases not matched to a gene: 11. In germline, CDR1 is LGHDT, CDR2 YNNKEL (reference sequence). This CDR3 region has 17 residues. As DNA, the CDR3 is TGTGCCAGCAGCGTTCCGGGACAGGGGGCGGGAAGCTATGGCTACACCTTC. The encoded protein is CASSVPGQGAGSYGYTF.

This clone has only a few counts. The chain has TRBV3-1 (or the pseudogene TRBV3-2) and TRBJ1-2, with D tentatively TRBD1 (6 bases). Trimming removed 4 bases at V and 10 bases at J, with 31 bases between. The CDR3 consists of 18 residues. Germline V lookup: CDR1 LGHDT, CDR2 YNNKEL (reference sequence). CDR3 in DNA: TGTGCCAGCAGCCTAAGAAGAGAACAGGGTACTATAACCTATTTCTACACCTTC. The encoded protein is CASSLRREQGTITYFYTF.

This rearrangement joins TRBV6-6 to TRBJ1-2; 7 nucleotides align to TRBD1. Germline V gene lookup returns CDR1 MNHNY and CDR2 SVGAGI (reference sequence). This CDR3 has 14 residues. The V segment lost 5 bases and the J segment 5 bases; nucleotides outside the gene matches: 8. CDR3 amino acids: CASSRDSGKYGYTF. CDR3 DNA: TGTGCCAGCAGTCGGGACAGCGGAAAGTATGGCTACACCTTC.

The rearrangement links TRBV28 to TRBJ1-5; maybe TRBD1 (5 bases). CDR1 is MDHEN and CDR2 is SYDVKM in the germline V gene. The CDR3 consists of 13 residues. The V end lost 10 bases, the J end lost 4 bases, and 14 bases lay between the germline ends. CDR3 sequence: CATTGTRNQPQHF. CDR3 nucleotides: TGTGCCACCACCGGGACTCGGAATCAGCCCCAGCATTTT.

This chain joins TRBV4-1 and TRBJ2-1, with 8 bases that match TRBD1. The CDR3 covers 15 residues. The germline V gene has CDR1 MGHRA and CDR2 YSYEKL. V dropped 0 bases and J dropped 4; count of bases not matched to a gene: 2. The CDR3 loop is CASSQEGQAYNEQFF. Here the CDR3 DNA reads TGCGCCAGCAGCCAAGAGGGACAGGCGTACAATGAGCAGTTCTTC.

This chain's CDR3 is CASSQDQGYYEQYF. Here the CDR3 DNA reads TGCGCCAGCAGCCAAGATCAGGGGTACTACGAGCAGTACTTC. This rearrangement joins TRBV4-1 to TRBJ2-7; weak D call: TRBD1 (6 bases). The germline V and J ends were trimmed by 0 bases and 3 bases, with 9 bases remaining between them. The CDR3 is 14 amino acids. Germline V gene data show CDR1 as MGHRA and CDR2 as YSYEKL.

This chain links TRBV24-1 with TRBJ2-1, with TRBD2 matching 10 bases. The CDR3 loop spans 17 amino acids. Germline lookup yields CDR1 KGHDR and CDR2 SFDVKD. Unmatched junction bases numbered 7, after V lost 3 bases and J lost 3 bases. CDR3 residues: CATSDGSGGSYYNEQFF. The CDR3 region has the DNA TGTGCCACCAGTGATGGTAGCGGGGGGAGTTACTACAATGAGCAGTTCTTC.

The rearrangement joins TRBV13 to TRBJ2-1, with D perhaps matching TRBD2 (5 bases). This CDR3 spans 13 amino acids. CDR1 is PRHDT and CDR2 is FYEKMQ in the germline V gene (reference sequence). V was clipped by 11 bases and J by 2 bases, with 13 bases between them. The CDR3, as DNA: TGTGCCCTCCTCCGGGAAACCTACAATGAGCAGTTCTTC. As protein: CALLRETYNEQFF.